This T cell receptor beta chain came from a study of blood T cell repertoires in COVID-19 (dated by TCRdb to the early 2020s). For the wider study: Samples covering the acute and convalescent phases of COVID-19 were provided by collaborators in the United States, Italy and Spain. The samples were drawn from two sources: the first 160 participants of the ongoing ImmuneRACE study, and over 950 subjects contributed by 6 global collaborators. The prospective study material was composed of cDNA or gDNA derived from T cells, B-cell-depleted T cells, or PBMCs. Where available, HLA class I and class II types were taken from metadata supplied by the sample provider and were not determined by assay-based typing. The dataset comprised deeply sampled blood TCRbeta repertoires from subjects exposed to, actively infected with, or recovered from COVID-19. A freely available public database, intended as a resource for researchers studying the immune response to SARS-CoV-2, is where the repertoires were released. Sample metadata almost always included a de-identified subject ID, COVID-19 status, age in years and sex. Overall results and qualifications from the work: Clinical and demographic metadata were provided uncurated, with the amount varying by source and participant.

TCRbeta CDR3 regions were amplified from genomic DNA using the immunoSEQ Assay, a bias-controlled multiplex PCR. As for how the authors treated the data: Within the assay, amplification of reference gene primers was used to estimate how many nucleated cells each sample contained. To quantify the absolute abundance of each unique TCRbeta CDR3 rearrangement, sequence reads were collapsed and filtered. For each sample, productive Simpson clonality was calculated by taking the square root of Simpson's diversity index across productive rearrangements. The clones in this table, taken by TCRdb from immuneACCESS, are in-frame only. Not every clone is retained; where verified, under half of the shortfall comes from an unresolved V gene, and the cause of the rest is unknown. V and J calls and clone size come straight from that table; D and trimming were deduced from the DNA. Within this sample are tens of thousands of clones, with approximately 90% of them counted one time only. The top ten clones comprise roughly 2.2% of the sample.

Whole blood was collected in K2EDTA tubes by collaborating institutions according to the institutions' own protocols. Collaborator samples were shipped for TCRbeta analysis as frozen whole blood, isolated PBMCs, or DNA extracted from either sample type. Per the germline V gene, SGDLS is the CDR1 and YYNGEE is the CDR2. The CDR3 spans 17 residues, from the cysteine through the phenylalanine. Solely the CDR3 DNA is kept, with 51 bases framed from the first base. The junction shows trimming of 4 bases on V and 2 bases on J, plus 18 bases between the germline ends. Remarks on this clone: The antigen this receptor binds is unknown. Base qualities are not recorded, but no much larger clone differs from it by a single base.

The chain is made from TRBV9 and TRBJ2-2; the D gene is possibly TRBD2, with 6 bases matching. The receptor comes from a human donor with active COVID-19. The donor label of this sample is uncertain. Sequencing input: peripheral blood. The encoded CDR3 is CASSPPGTLTNTGELFF. The DNA sequence is as follows: TGTGCCAGCAGCCCCCCCGGGACTCTCACTAACACCGGGGAGCTGTTTTTT. The entire variable domain, with the stretches around the CDR3 drawn from the reference TRBV9 and TRBJ2-2 proteins, is DSGVTQTPKHLITATGQRVTLRCSPRSGDLSVYWYQQSLDQGLQFLIQYYNGEERAKGNILERFSAQQFPDLHSELNLSSLELGDSALYFCASSPPGTLTNTGELFFGEGSRLTVL.